Detailed here is one T cell receptor beta chain. The antigen is not known. Next came a second PCR, run for about 7 to 12 cycles, which used a sample-barcoded 5' primer along with a J-beta primer mix. From the 5' RACE reads, TCRdb called clonotypes with MiXCR, one entry per CDR3 protein. The table lists around 1,000,000 distinct CDR3 sequences, roughly a quarter of them singletons. Germline V gene sequence: CDR1 SGHRS, CDR2 YFSETQ. V lost 1 base to trimming and J lost 4 bases, with 13 bases between them. This CDR3 region has 15 residues. Isolation recovered at least 7 million PBMCs from every sample. The data stem from a study of blood T cells in healthy people across ages. Study-level points and caveats: No conclusive comparison of naive versus antigen-experienced cells was possible with unsorted PBMCs. Calculation of diversity from one million T cells yielded estimates considered to be underestimates.

This sample was shared with a second study, whose subject was T cells of mothers and their children.

Sequencing was done on a sample of blood. This clonotype was obtained from a girl aged 2 to 10 in good health. The chain is built from TRBV5-1 and TRBJ2-3; TRBD1 or TRBD2 may be the D gene (5 bases each). CDR3 bases: TGCGCCAGCAGCTTGATGGGGGAAGTCGCAGATACGCAGTATTTT. Translating gives CASSLMGEVADTQYF.